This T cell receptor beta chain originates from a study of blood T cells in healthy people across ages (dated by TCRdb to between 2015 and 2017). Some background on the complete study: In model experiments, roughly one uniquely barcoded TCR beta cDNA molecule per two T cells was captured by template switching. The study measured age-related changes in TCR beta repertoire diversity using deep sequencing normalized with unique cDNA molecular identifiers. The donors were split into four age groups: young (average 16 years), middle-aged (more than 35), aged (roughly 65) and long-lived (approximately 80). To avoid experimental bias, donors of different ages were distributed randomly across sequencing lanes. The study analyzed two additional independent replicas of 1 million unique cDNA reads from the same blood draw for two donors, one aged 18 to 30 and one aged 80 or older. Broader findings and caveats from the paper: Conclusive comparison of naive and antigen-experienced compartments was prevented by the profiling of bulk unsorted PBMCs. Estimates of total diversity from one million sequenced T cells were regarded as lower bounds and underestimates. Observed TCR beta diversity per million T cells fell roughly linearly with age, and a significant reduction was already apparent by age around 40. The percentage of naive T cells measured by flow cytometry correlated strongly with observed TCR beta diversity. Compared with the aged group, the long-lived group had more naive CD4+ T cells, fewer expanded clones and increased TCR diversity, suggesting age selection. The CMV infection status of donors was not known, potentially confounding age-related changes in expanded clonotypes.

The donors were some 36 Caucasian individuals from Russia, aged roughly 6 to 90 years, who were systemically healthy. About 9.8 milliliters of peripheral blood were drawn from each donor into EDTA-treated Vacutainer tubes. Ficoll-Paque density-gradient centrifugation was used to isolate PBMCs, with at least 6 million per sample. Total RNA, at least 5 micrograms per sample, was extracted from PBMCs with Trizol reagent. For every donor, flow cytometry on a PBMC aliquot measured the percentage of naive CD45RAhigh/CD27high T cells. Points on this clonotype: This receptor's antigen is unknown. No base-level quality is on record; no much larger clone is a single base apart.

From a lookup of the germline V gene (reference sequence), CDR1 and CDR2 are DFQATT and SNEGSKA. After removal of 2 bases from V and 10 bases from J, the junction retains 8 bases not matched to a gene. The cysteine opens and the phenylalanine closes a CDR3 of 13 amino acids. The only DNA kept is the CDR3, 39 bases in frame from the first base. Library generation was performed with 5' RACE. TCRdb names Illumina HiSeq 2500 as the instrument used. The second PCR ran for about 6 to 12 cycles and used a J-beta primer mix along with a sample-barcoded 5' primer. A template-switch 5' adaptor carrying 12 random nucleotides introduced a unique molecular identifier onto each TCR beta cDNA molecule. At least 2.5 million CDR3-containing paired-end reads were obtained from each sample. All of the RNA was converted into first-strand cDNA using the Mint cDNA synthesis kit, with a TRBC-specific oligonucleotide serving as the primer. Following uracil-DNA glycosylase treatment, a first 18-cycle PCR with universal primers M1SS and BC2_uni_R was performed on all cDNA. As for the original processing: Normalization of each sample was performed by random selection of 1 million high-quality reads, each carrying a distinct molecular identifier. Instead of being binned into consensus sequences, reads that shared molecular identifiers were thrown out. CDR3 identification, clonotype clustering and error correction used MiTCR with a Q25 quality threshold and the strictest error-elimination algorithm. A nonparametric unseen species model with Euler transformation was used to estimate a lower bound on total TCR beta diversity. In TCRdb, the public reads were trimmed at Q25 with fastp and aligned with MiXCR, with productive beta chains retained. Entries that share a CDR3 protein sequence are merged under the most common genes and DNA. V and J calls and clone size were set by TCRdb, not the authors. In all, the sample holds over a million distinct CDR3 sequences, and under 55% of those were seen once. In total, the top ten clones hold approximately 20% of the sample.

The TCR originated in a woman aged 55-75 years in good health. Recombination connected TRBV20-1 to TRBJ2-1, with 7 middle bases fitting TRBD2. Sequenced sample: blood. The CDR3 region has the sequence CSARRDYLPEQFF. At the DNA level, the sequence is TGCAGTGCTAGACGGGACTACCTTCCGGAGCAGTTCTTC.